The clone carrying this T cell receptor (beta chain) was counted only a few times. Its target is not known. These data originate in a study of T-cell reconstitution after alpha-beta-depleted transplantation in children. Unique molecular identifiers were incorporated when the TCRbeta library was constructed. MiXCR, run by TCRdb on the PCR reads, gives a single entry per CDR3 protein. This table has 450,000 to 550,000 distinct CDR3 sequences, about an eighth appearing once. Germline CDR1 and CDR2: SGHVS and FQNEAQ. The CDR3 spans 15 residues. Trimming stripped 5 bases from V and 2 bases from J, with 13 bases between. Study observations and caveats: Some patients' high day-60 TCRbeta diversity was traced to surviving recipient T cells and thymic progenitors. Expanded graft clones, several hundred of them, were reportedly the source of alpha-beta T cells about two months after transplant. T-cell numbers and diversity one year post-transplant derived largely from freshly generated T cells.

The V call is TRBV7-8, the J call TRBJ2-1; D could derive from TRBD1 or TRBD2 (5 bases each). This sequence was found in a female patient aged 2 to 10 who had a stem cell transplant for aplastic anemia, so the T cells may come from the graft donor. The source material was PBMCs, mostly from graft donor cells, sampled 180 days after TCRalphabeta/CD19-depleted stem cell transplant. CDR3 nucleotides: TGTGCCAGCAGCGCCCGGGACCCCGCCTACAATGAGCAGTTCTTC. As protein: CASSARDPAYNEQFF.